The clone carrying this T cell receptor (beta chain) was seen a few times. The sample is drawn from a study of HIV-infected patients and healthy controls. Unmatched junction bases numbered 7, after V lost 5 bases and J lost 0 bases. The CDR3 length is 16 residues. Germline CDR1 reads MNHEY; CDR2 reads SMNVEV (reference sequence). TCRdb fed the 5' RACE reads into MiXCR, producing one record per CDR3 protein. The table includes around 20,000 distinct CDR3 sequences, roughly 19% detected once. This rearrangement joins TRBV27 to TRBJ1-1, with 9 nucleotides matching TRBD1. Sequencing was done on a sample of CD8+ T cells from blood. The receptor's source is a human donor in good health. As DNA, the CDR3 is TGTGCCAGCAGTCCCACGACAGGGGGAGTGAACACTGAAGCTTTCTTT. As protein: CASSPTTGGVNTEAFF.